One sample yielded the 6 T cell receptor beta chains listed below, sequenced in a study of graft-versus-host responses after intestinal transplantation. Their antigen targets remain unknown. This table comes from immunoSEQ multiplex PCR, and its TCRdb copy is limited to in-frame clones, with some not included. In the table there are approximately 120,000 clones, about 92% of which are singletons. Sequencing was performed on unstimulated CD4+ T cells sorted from spleen or lymph node cells, taken before intestinal transplant. The receptors shown here come from a human donor who received an intestinal transplant.

The V call is TRBV11-2, the J call TRBJ1-2, with D perhaps TRBD1 (6 bases). The V end was cut by 6 bases, the J end by 8 bases, with 19 bases between. The CDR3 length is 14 residues. CDR1 is SGHAT and CDR2 is FQNNGV in the germline V gene. CDR3 sequence: CASRLAGEGLGYTF. The CDR3 coding sequence is TGTGCCAGCAGGTTGGCAGGGGAGGGATTAGGCTACACCTTC.

The chain couples TRBV6-5 to TRBJ2-7, with 7 bases identical to TRBD1. The V gene end was trimmed by 2 bases and the J gene end by 1 base; junction bases not matched to a gene: 5. CDR3 length: 15 amino acids. Germline V lookup: CDR1 MNHEY, CDR2 SVGAGI. The CDR3 protein is CASSYGRDRSYEQYF. CDR3 bases: TGTGCCAGCAGTTACGGACGGGACAGATCCTACGAGCAGTACTTC.

This clone was seen only once. The chain couples TRBV29-1 to TRBJ2-1; 7 nucleotides line up with TRBD1. V lost 6 bases to trimming and J lost 11 bases; unmatched junction nucleotides: 10. Germline V gene sequence: CDR1 SQVTM, CDR2 ANQGSEA. The CDR3 loop spans 12 amino acids. The CDR3 is CSVVISDRKQFF. CDR3 in DNA: TGCAGCGTCGTAATCTCGGACAGGAAGCAGTTCTTC.

V usage is TRBV29-1 and J usage is TRBJ1-5, with 11 bases lining up with TRBD1. The length of the CDR3 is 15 residues. V lost 7 bases, J lost 6 bases, and 11 bases stayed unmatched. Germline CDR1 SQVTM, CDR2 ANQGSEA. CDR3 residues: CSASIGTGGSQPQHF. In DNA, the CDR3 is TGCAGCGCCTCTATCGGGACAGGGGGTAGTCAGCCCCAGCATTTT.

This chain links TRBV18 with TRBJ1-3; D unresolved. Germline CDR1 and CDR2: KGHSH and LQKENI. CDR3 length equals 14 residues. Trimming removed 3 bases from V and 4 bases from J, with 10 bases in between. DNA for the CDR3: TGTGCCAGCTCACCCGAAGGGTTAGGAAACACCATATATTTT. Residues: CASSPEGLGNTIYF.

The chain joins TRBV6-4 to TRBJ2-1, with 15 bases matching TRBD2. V lost 2 bases, J lost 0 bases, and 5 bases stayed unmatched. Germline lookup yields CDR1 MRHNA and CDR2 SNTAGT. There are 19 residues in the CDR3. The CDR3 loop reads CASSDPGTSGGSSYNEQFF. CDR3 nucleotides: TGTGCCAGCAGTGACCCAGGGACTAGCGGGGGGAGCTCCTACAATGAGCAGTTCTTC.